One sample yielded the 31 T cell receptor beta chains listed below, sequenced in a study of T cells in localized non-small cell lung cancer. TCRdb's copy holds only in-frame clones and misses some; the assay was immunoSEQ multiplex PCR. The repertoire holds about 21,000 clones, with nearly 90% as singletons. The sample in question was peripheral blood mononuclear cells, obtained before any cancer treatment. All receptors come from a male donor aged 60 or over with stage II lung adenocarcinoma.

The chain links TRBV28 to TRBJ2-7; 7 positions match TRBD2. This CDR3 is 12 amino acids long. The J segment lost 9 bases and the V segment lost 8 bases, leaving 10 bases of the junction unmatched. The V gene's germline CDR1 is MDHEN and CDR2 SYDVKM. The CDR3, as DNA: TGTGCCAGCTCCAATCGACTAGCCAGGCAGTACTTC. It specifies CASSNRLARQYF.

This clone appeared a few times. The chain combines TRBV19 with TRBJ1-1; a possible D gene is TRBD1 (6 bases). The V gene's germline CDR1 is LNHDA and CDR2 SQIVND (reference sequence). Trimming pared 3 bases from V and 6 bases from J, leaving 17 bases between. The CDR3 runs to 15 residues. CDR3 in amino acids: CASSIDRRSVSEAFF. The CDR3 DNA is TGTGCCAGTAGTATCGACAGGAGATCGGTATCTGAAGCTTTCTTT.

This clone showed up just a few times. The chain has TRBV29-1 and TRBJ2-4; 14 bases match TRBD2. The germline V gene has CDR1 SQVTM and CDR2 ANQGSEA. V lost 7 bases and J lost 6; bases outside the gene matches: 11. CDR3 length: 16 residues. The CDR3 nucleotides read TGCAGCGCCGTCCCGGGACTAGCGGGAGTATTAAACATTCAGTACTTC. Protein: CSAVPGLAGVLNIQYF.

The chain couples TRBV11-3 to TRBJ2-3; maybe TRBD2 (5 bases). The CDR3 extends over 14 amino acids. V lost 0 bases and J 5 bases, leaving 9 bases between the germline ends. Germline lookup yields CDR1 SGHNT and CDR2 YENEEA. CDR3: CASSLDLSVDTQYF. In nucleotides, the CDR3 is TGTGCCAGCAGCTTAGATCTTAGCGTAGATACGCAGTATTTT.

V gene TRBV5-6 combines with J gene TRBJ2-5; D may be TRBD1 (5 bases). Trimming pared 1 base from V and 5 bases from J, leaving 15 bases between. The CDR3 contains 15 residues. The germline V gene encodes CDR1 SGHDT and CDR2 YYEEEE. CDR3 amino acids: CASSLWTTVRETQYF. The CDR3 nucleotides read TGTGCCAGCAGCTTGTGGACAACAGTCCGGGAGACCCAGTACTTC.

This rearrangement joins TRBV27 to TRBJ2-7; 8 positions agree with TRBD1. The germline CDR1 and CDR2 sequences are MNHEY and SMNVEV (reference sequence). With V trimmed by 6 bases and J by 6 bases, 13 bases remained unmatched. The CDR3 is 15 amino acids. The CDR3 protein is CASRSLGTGLAEQYF. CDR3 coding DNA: TGTGCCAGCAGGAGCCTTGGGACAGGCCTCGCCGAGCAGTACTTC.

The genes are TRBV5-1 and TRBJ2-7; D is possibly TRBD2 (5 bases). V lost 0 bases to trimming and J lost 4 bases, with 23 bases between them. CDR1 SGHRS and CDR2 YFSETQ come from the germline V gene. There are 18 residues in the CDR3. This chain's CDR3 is CASSLAPVGLALIYEQYF. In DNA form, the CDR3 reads TGCGCCAGCAGCTTGGCCCCAGTTGGTCTAGCTCTGATATACGAGCAGTACTTC.

The CDR3 reads CASIEGGDTEAFF. CDR3 nucleotide sequence: TGTGCCAGTATCGAGGGCGGGGACACTGAAGCTTTCTTT. This sequence joins TRBV19 and TRBJ1-1; D is undetermined. In germline, CDR1 is LNHDA, CDR2 SQIVND (reference sequence). Trimming pared 7 bases from V and 3 bases from J, leaving 12 bases between. The CDR3 loop spans 13 amino acids. The full variable domain, its missing parts supplied by reference TRBV19 and TRBJ1-1, is DGGITQSPKYLFRKEGQNVTLSCEQNLNHDAMYWYRQDPGQGLRLIYYSQIVNDFQKGDIAEGYSVSREKKESFPLTVTSAQKNPTAFYLCASIEGGDTEAFFGQGTRLTVV.

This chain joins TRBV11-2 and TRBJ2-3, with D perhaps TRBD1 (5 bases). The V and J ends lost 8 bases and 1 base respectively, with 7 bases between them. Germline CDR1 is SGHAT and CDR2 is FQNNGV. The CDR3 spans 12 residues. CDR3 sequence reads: CASGRGTDTQYF. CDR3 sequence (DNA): TGTGCCAGCGGCAGGGGCACAGATACGCAGTATTTT.

The CDR3 sequence is CAISLGARENTGELFF. CDR3 nucleotide sequence: TGTGCCATCAGCCTTGGGGCCAGGGAGAACACCGGGGAGCTGTTTTTT. This chain connects TRBV10-3 to TRBJ2-2; tentative D call: TRBD1 (5 bases). Germline V gene sequence: CDR1 ENHRY, CDR2 SYGVKD. Trimming took 6 bases from V and 1 from J, leaving 15 bases between them. The CDR3 consists of 16 residues.

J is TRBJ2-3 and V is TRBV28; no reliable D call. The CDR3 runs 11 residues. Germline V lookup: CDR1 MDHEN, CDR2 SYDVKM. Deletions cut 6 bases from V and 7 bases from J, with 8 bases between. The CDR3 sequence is CASSLEYTQYF. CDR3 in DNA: TGTGCCAGCAGCCTAGAATATACGCAGTATTTT.

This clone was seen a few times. The CDR3, as DNA: TGTGCCAGCAGAGTGAACACTGAAGCTTTCTTT. It specifies CASRVNTEAFF. The gene calls are TRBV28 and TRBJ1-1; D is ambiguous. Germline V gives CDR1 MDHEN, CDR2 SYDVKM. The CDR3 is made up of 11 amino acids. The V and J ends lost 6 bases and 0 bases respectively, with 2 bases between them.

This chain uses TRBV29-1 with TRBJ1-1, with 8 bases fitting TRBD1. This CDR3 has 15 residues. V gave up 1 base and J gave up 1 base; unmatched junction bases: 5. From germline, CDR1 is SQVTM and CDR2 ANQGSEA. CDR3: CSVEARRGPNTEAFF. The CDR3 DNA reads TGCAGCGTTGAAGCCCGCAGGGGGCCGAACACTGAAGCTTTCTTT. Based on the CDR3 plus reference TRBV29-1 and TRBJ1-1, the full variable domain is SAVISQKPSRDICQRGTSLTIQCQVDSQVTMMFWYRQQPGQSLTLIATANQGSEATYESGFVIDKFPISRPNLTFSTLTVSNMSPEDSSIYLCSVEARRGPNTEAFFGQGTRLTVV.

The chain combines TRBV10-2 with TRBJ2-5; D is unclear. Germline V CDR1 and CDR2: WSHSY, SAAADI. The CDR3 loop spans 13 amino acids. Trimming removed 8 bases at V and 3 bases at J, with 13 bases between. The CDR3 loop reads CASRNLGEETQYF. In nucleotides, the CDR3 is TGCGCCAGCCGGAACCTTGGGGAAGAGACCCAGTACTTC.

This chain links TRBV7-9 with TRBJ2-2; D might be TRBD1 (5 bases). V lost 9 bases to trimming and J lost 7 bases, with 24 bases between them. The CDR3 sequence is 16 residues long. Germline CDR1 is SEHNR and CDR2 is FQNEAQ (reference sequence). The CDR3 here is CASMKASRAPDGELFF. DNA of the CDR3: TGTGCCAGTATGAAGGCGTCCAGGGCGCCGGACGGGGAGCTGTTTTTT.

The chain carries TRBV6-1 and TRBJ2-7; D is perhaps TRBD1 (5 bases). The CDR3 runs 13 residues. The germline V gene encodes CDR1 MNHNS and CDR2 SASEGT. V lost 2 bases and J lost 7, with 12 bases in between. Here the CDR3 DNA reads TGTGCCAGCAGTGAAACGACAGTGTGGGAGCAGTACTTC. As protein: CASSETTVWEQYF.

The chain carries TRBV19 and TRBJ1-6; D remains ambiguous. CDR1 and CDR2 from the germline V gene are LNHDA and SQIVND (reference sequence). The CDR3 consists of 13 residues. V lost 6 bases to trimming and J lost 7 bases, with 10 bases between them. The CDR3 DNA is TGTGCCAGTAGCCCACCACTGAATTCACCCCTCCACTTT. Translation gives CASSPPLNSPLHF.

DNA of the CDR3: TGTGCCAGCAGCCGGGAAGGCGGCACTGAAGCTTTCTTT. Encoded protein: CASSREGGTEAFF. This chain uses TRBV7-9 with TRBJ1-1; the D is unclear. This CDR3 has 13 amino acids. Germline CDR1 and CDR2: SEHNR and FQNEAQ (reference sequence). V lost 5 bases and J 4 bases, leaving 11 bases between the germline ends.

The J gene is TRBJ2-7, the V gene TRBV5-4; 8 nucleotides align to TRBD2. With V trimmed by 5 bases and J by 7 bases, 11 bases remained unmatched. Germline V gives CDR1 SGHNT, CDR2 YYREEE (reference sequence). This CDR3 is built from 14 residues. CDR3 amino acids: CASRSGSSAGEQYF. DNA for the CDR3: TGTGCCAGCAGGAGCGGGAGTTCGGCGGGGGAGCAGTACTTC.

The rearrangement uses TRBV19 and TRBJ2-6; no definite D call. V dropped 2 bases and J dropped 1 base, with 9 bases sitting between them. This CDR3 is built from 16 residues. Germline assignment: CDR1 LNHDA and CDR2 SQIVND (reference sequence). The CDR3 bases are TGTGCCAGTAGTATAATCAGTGGATCTGGGGCCAACGTCCTGACTTTC. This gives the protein CASSIISGSGANVLTF.

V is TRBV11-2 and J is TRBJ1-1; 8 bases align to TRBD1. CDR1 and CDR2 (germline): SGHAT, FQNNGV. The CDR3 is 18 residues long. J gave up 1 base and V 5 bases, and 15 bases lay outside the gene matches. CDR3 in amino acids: CASSPYDRGATWNTEAFF. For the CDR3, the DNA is TGTGCCAGCAGCCCGTACGACAGGGGCGCAACTTGGAACACTGAAGCTTTCTTT.

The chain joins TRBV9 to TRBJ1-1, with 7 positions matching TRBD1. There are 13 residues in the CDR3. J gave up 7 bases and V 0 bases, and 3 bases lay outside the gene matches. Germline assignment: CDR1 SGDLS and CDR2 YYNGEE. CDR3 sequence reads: CASSVGQGNEAFF. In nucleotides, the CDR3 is TGTGCCAGCAGCGTAGGACAGGGCAATGAAGCTTTCTTT. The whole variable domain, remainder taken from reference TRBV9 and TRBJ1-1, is DSGVTQTPKHLITATGQRVTLRCSPRSGDLSVYWYQQSLDQGLQFLIQYYNGEERAKGNILERFSAQQFPDLHSELNLSSLELGDSALYFCASSVGQGNEAFFGQGTRLTVV.

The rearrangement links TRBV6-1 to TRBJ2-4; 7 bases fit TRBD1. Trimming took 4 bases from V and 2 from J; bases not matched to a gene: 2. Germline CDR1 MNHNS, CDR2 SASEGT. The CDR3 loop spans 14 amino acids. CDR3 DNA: TGTGCCAGCAGTGGACAGGGAACCAAAAACATTCAGTACTTC. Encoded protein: CASSGQGTKNIQYF.

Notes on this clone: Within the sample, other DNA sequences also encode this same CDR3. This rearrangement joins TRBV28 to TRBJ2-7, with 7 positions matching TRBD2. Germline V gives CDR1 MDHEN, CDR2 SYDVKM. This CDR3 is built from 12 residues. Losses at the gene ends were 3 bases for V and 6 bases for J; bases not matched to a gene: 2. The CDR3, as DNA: TGTGCCAGCAGTTTGACTAGCTCCGAGCAGTACTTC. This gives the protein CASSLTSSEQYF.

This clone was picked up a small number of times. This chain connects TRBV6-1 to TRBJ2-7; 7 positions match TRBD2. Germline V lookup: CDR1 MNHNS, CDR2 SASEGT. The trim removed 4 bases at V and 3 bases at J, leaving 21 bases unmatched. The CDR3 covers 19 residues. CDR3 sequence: CASSGPREALTPALYEQYF. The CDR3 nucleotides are TGTGCCAGCAGTGGACCTCGGGAGGCGCTAACCCCCGCACTCTACGAGCAGTACTTC.

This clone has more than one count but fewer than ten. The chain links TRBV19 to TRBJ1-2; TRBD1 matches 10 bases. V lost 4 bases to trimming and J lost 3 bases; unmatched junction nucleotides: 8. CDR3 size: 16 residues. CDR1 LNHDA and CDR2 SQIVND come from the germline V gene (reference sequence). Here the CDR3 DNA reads TGTGCCAGTAGTAAGCGAGGACAGGGGGGCTACTATGGCTACACCTTC. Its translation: CASSKRGQGGYYGYTF.

The CDR3 is CASSLEKREGNEQFF. The DNA for the CDR3 is TGCGCCAGCAGCTTGGAAAAGCGGGAGGGGAATGAGCAGTTCTTC. The genes are TRBV5-1 and TRBJ2-1; TRBD2 aligns across 10 bases. J gave up 7 bases and V 0 bases, and 4 bases lay outside the gene matches. CDR3 size: 15 residues. Per germline, CDR1 SGHRS and CDR2 YFSETQ.

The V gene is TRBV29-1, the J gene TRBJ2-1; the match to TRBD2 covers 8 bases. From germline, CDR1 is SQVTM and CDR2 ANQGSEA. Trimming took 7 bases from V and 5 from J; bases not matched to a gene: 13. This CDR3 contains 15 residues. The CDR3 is CSGGVRLAPHNEQFF. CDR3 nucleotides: TGCAGCGGGGGGGTTAGACTAGCGCCTCACAATGAGCAGTTCTTC.

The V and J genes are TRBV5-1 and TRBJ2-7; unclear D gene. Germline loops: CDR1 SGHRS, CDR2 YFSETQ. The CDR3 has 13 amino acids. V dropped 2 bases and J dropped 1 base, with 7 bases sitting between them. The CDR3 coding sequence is TGCGCCAGCAGCTTTACCGCATCCTACGAGCAGTACTTC. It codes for CASSFTASYEQYF.

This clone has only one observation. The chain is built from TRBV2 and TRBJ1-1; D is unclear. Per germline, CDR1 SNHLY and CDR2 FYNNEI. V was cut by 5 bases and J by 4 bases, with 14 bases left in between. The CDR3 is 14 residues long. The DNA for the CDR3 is TGTGCCAGCAGTTACACGGAACGGGGCACTGAAGCTTTCTTT. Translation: CASSYTERGTEAFF.

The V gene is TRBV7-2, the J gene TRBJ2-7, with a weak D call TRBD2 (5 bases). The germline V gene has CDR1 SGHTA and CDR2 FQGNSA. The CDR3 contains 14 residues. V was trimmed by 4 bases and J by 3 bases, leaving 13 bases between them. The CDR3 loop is CASSSTSQFYEQYF. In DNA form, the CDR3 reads TGTGCCAGCAGCTCCACTAGTCAGTTCTACGAGCAGTACTTC.